This T cell receptor (beta chain) is from a study of post-analysis software for immune sequencing data. cDNA libraries of TCR beta carried unique molecular identifiers. TCRdb processed the PCR reads anew with MiXCR; each CDR3 protein has one entry. The sample has under 900,000 distinct CDR3 sequences, approximately 53% seen once; the top ten hold around 4.5%. The clonotype was recovered from a girl aged 10 to 17 with multiple sclerosis. Material: blood.

The CDR3 spells CASSQDLAGRTDTQYF. CDR3 nucleotide sequence: TGTGCCAGCAGCCAAGATCTAGCGGGGCGCACAGATACGCAGTATTTT. The chain joins TRBV4-2 to TRBJ2-3, with TRBD2 matching over 9 bases. The CDR3 has 16 residues. V shed 0 bases, J shed 1 base, and the junction held 2 bases outside the gene matches. The germline V gene has CDR1 LGHNA and CDR2 YNFKEQ.